Listed below are T cell receptor beta chains from one sample, sequenced in a study of siplizumab effects on memory and regulatory T cells. Profiling relied on immunoSEQ multiplex PCR, and the TCRdb table lists in-frame clones only, not all of them. The table includes tens of thousands of clones, more than 85% detected once. Sequencing was carried out using CD8+ T cells sorted from blood. These receptor sequences come from a human donor in good health. CDR3s include the opening cysteine and the closing phenylalanine or tryptophan. A D gene is named only where the DNA matches it firmly. Size tells how often a clone was seen (once, few, many) or the class of an expanded clone, and some rows leave it out.

TRBV5-6	TRBJ1-1	TRBD1	.	14	TGTGCCAGCAGCTTCGCAGGGGGAGGCACTGAAGCTTTCTTT	CASSFAGGGTEAFF
TRBV19	TRBJ2-3	TRBD2	.	15	TGTGCCAGTAGTATGACTAGCTCTAGCACAGATACGCAGTATTTT	CASSMTSSSTDTQYF
TRBV15	TRBJ2-7	TRBD2	once	15	TGTGCCACCAGCACAGCGGGAGCGGGGATGTACGAGCAGTACTTC	CATSTAGAGMYEQYF
TRBV5-6	TRBJ2-7	.	.	13	TGTGCCAGCAGCTTGCCAGGGAGCCGCGAGCAGTACTTC	CASSLPGSREQYF
TRBV27	TRBJ1-2	.	.	14	TGTGCCAGCAGTCCCCGGACAGCGAACTATGGCTACACCTTC	CASSPRTANYGYTF
TRBV9	TRBJ2-7	.	.	16	TGTGCCAGCAGCCCGGAGGGCGGCCAGTATTACGACGAGCAGTACTTC	CASSPEGGQYYDEQYF
TRBV19	TRBJ1-2	.	.	12	TGTGCCAGTAGTATAGGACGAAATGGCTACACCTTC	CASSIGRNGYTF
TRBV28	TRBJ2-7	.	.	16	TGTGCCAGCAGTTTACGAATGGGACGGAACTCCTACGAGCAGTACTTC	CASSLRMGRNSYEQYF
TRBV5-4	TRBJ1-1	TRBD1	.	15	TGTGCCAGCAGCACCGGACAGGGGGAGAACACTGAAGCTTTCTTT	CASSTGQGENTEAFF
TRBV6-5	TRBJ2-1	TRBD2	.	14	TGTGCCAGCACCTGGACTAGCAGCTACAATGAGCAGTTCTTC	CASTWTSSYNEQFF
TRBV9	TRBJ1-1	.	.	13	TGTGCCAGCAGCCTAAAGGGATACACTGAAGCTTTCTTT	CASSLKGYTEAFF
TRBV4-3	TRBJ2-5	TRBD2	.	15	TGCGCCAGCAGCCAAGAACGGGGGGGTCTGGAGACCCAGTACTTC	CASSQERGGLETQYF
TRBV9	TRBJ2-1	TRBD1	once	16	TGTGCCAGCAGCGTAGTTGAACAGGGGTCCTACAATGAGCAGTTCTTC	CASSVVEQGSYNEQFF
TRBV2	TRBJ2-2	TRBD1	.	13	TGTGCCAGGACAGGGCGGAACACCGGGGAGCTGTTTTTT	CARTGRNTGELFF
TRBV4-2	TRBJ2-5	.	.	12	TGTGCCAGCAGCCACGCGCAAGAGACCCAGTACTTC	CASSHAQETQYF
TRBV10-3	TRBJ1-4	.	.	15	TGTGCCATCAGTGATGGAGGGGCTTCTAATGAAAAACTGTTTTTT	CAISDGGASNEKLFF
TRBV6-6	TRBJ2-1	.	.	16	TGTGCCAGCAGTTACAGTCCAGGGTTGACCTACAATGAGCAGTTCTTC	CASSYSPGLTYNEQFF
TRBV7-8	TRBJ2-5	.	once	12	TGTGCCAGCAGACCCATTCAAGAGACCCAGTACTTC	CASRPIQETQYF
TRBV4-1	TRBJ2-1	.	.	15	TGCGCCAGCAGCCAAGGAATAGCAGCCTACAATGAGCAGTTCTTC	CASSQGIAAYNEQFF
TRBV28	TRBJ2-1	.	once	12	TGTGCCAGCAGTCTTTTTAGTGTTGAGCAGTTCTTC	CASSLFSVEQFF
TRBV9	TRBJ2-3	TRBD2	.	15	TGTGCCAGCAGCGTAGGGACTAGAACCACAGATACGCAGTATTTT	CASSVGTRTTDTQYF
TRBV27	TRBJ2-3	.	.	15	TGTGCCAGCAGTTTAGGGTTAGTGAGCGCAGATACGCAGTATTTT	CASSLGLVSADTQYF